This T cell receptor (beta chain) was profiled in a study of blood T cell repertoires in COVID-19. TCRdb's table, derived via immunoSEQ multiplex PCR, lists solely in-frame clones and lacks some. The sample contains 140,000 to 150,000 clones, around four fifths of which appear only once. Germline V gives CDR1 SGDLS, CDR2 YYNGEE. The CDR3 length is 14 residues. Trimming removed 0 bases at V and 2 bases at J, with 8 bases between. Adults between roughly 18 and 90 years of age took part from 24 US areas. This clone has just a few counts. The receptor was isolated from a woman between 45 and 60 years old who had recovered from COVID-19. This chain uses TRBV9 with TRBJ1-2; tentatively, D is TRBD1 (5 bases). The sample taken for sequencing was PBMCs or T cells enriched from blood (not recorded which). CDR3 in amino acids: CASSVGAGNYGYTF. The CDR3 DNA reads TGTGCCAGCAGCGTAGGAGCAGGGAACTATGGCTACACCTTC.